The 3 T cell receptor beta chains given below trace back to one sample, sequenced in a study of CD8+CD57+ T cells in acquired aplastic anemia. Profiles of TCR beta VDJ and CDR3 were generated from a genomic DNA template. TCRdb analysed the reads with MiXCR anew, one entry per CDR3 protein. The table lists about 270,000 distinct CDR3 sequences, around three fifths of them singletons. Input material: sorted CD4+, CD8+, or CD8+CD57+ T cells (not recorded which) from PBMCs. The receptors come from a human donor with severe aplastic anemia or a healthy control (not recorded which).

The chain uses TRBV29-1 and TRBJ2-7; 7 nucleotides line up with TRBD1. Germline V gene lookup returns CDR1 SQVTM and CDR2 ANQGSEA. V was clipped by 5 bases and J by 3 bases; unmatched bases: 7. The CDR3 length is 13 residues. As DNA, the CDR3 is TGCAGCGTTCGGACAGGACCAAACTACGAGCAGTACTTC. Its protein product is CSVRTGPNYEQYF.

The chain carries TRBV2 and TRBJ2-7, with 7 bases matching TRBD2. Unmatched junction bases numbered 16, after V lost 8 bases and J lost 0 bases. There are 17 residues in the CDR3. Germline V gene sequence: CDR1 SNHLY, CDR2 FYNNEI. CDR3 region: CASVGGGAPPCSYEQYF. DNA for the CDR3: TGTGCCAGCGTGGGCGGGGGTGCACCTCCGTGCTCCTACGAGCAGTACTTC. Complete variable domain (other parts from reference TRBV2 and TRBJ2-7): EPEVTQTPSHQVTQMGQEVILRCVPISNHLYFYWYRQILGQKVEFLVSFYNNEISEKSEIFDDQFSVERPDGSNFTLKIRSTKLEDSAMYFCASVGGGAPPCSYEQYFGPGTRLTVT.

The chain joins TRBV2 to TRBJ1-6, with D unclear. V lost 8 bases, J lost 0 bases, and 5 bases lay in between. Germline assignment: CDR1 SNHLY and CDR2 FYNNEI. The CDR3 sequence is 13 residues long. DNA of the CDR3: TGTGCCAGCCCGGACTCCTATAATTCACCCCTCCACTTT. Translating gives CASPDSYNSPLHF.